This T cell receptor (beta chain) was sequenced in a study of regulatory T cells in long-lasting Graves disease. Findings and limits, study-wide: Favoring TRBV28, TRBJ1-2 and TRBJ2-5 was a feature seen in persistent disease.

Time point described: persistent/refractory GD, antithyroid drugs over 5 years with positive TRAb. Extracted RNA from PBMCs served as the source of the TCR library. Staff drew around 8.6 milliliters of peripheral blood into EDTA tubes. Assembly of TCR beta libraries relied on iRepertoire HTBI primers together with Arm-PCR of CDR3 regions. TCRdb passed the multiplex PCR reads through MiXCR, listing each CDR3 protein once. This sample has 400,000 to 600,000 distinct CDR3 sequences, with roughly 21% found just once. This clonotype has more than one count but fewer than ten. Its cognate antigen is unknown. The CDR3 totals 11 residues. CDR1 is SEHNR and CDR2 is FQNEAQ in the germline V gene (reference sequence). V dropped 4 bases and J dropped 7 bases, with 8 bases sitting between them.

The chain joins TRBV7-9 to TRBJ2-7; D is uncertain. The sequence came from a female donor with Graves disease. Here the sequenced sample was peripheral blood mononuclear cells (PBMCs), taken when the disease was refractory, from a patient treated with antithyroid drugs. The CDR3 region is CASSSEWEQYF. CDR3 DNA: TGTGCCAGCAGCTCCGAGTGGGAGCAGTACTTC.